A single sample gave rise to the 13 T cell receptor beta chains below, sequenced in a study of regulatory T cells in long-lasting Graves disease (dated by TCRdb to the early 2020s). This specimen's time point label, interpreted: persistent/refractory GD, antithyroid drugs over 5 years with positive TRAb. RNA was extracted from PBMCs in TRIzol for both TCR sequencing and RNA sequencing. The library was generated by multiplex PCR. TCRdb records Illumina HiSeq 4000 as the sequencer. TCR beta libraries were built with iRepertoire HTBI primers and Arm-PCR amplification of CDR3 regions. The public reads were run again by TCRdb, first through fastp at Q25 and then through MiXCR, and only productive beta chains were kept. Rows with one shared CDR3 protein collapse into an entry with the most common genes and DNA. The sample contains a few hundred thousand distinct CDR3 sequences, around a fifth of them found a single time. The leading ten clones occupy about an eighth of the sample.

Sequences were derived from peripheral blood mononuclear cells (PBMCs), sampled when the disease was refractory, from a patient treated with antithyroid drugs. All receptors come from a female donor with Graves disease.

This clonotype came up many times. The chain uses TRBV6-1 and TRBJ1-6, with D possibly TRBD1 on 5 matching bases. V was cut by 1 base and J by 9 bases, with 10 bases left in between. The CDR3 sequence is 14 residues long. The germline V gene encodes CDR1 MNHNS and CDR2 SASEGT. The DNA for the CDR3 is TGTGCCAGCAGTGAAGGGGGGGACGGTTCACCCCTCCACTTT. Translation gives CASSEGGDGSPLHF.

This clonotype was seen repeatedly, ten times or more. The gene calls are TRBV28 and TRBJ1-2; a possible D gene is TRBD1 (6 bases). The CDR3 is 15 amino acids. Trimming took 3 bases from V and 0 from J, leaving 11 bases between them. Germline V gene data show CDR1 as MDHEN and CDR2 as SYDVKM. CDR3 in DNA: TGTGCCAGCAGTTTTGCTGGGGGGCCTAACTATGGCTACACCTTC. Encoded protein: CASSFAGGPNYGYTF.

CDR3 sequence: CASSTGPQEDIQYF. The CDR3 DNA reads as TGTGCCAGTAGTACGGGACCACAGGAGGACATTCAGTACTTC. The chain is built from TRBV19 and TRBJ2-4; D is possibly TRBD1 or TRBD2 (5 bases each). The length of the CDR3 is 14 residues. CDR1 LNHDA and CDR2 SQIVND come from the germline V gene (reference sequence). V lost 4 bases to trimming and J lost 8 bases, with 15 bases between them.

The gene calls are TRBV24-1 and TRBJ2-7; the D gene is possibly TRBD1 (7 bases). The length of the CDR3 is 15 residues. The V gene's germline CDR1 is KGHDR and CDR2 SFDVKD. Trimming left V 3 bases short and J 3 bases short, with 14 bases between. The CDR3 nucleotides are TGTGCCACCAGTGATCCTCAGGGGGGCCTCTACGAGCAGTACTTC. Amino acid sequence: CATSDPQGGLYEQYF.

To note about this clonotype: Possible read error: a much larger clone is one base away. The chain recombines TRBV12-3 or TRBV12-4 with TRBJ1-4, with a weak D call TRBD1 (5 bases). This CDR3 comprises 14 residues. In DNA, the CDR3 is TGTGCCTGCAGGAGGACCTCGGGGGAGGAAAAACTGTTTTTT. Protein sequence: CACRRTSGEEKLFF.

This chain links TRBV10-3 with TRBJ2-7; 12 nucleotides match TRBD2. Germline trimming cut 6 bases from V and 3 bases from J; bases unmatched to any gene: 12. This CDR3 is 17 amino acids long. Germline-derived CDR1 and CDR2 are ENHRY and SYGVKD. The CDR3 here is CAISDSGLAGQLYEQYF. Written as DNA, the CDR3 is TGTGCCATCAGCGACTCAGGACTAGCGGGGCAACTCTACGAGCAGTACTTC.

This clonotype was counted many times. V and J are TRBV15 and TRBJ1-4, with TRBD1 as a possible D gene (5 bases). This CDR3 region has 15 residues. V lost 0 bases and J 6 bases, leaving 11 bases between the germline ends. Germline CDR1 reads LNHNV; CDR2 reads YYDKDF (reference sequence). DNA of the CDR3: TGTGCCACCAGCAGAGATCAGGGACCCCATGAAAAACTGTTTTTT. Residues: CATSRDQGPHEKLFF. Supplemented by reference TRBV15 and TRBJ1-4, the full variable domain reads DAMVIQNPRYQVTQFGKPVTLSCSQTLNHNVMYWYQQKSSQAPKLLFHYYDKDFNNEADTPDNFQSRRPNTSFCFLDIRSPGLGDTAMYLCATSRDQGPHEKLFFGSGTQLSVL.

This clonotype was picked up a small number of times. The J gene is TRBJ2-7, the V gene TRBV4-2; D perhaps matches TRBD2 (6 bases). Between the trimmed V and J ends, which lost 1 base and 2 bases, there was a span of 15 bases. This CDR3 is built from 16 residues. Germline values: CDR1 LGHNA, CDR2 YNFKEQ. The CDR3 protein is CASSQVVASETYEQYF. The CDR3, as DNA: TGTGCCAGCAGCCAAGTGGTAGCTAGCGAGACCTACGAGCAGTACTTC.

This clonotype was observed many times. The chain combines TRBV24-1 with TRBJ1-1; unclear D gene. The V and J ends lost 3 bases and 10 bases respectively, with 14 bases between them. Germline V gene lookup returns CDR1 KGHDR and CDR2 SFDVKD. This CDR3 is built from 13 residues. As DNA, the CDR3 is TGTGCCACCAGTGATGGAGGACTACAGAGAGCTTTCTTT. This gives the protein CATSDGGLQRAFF.

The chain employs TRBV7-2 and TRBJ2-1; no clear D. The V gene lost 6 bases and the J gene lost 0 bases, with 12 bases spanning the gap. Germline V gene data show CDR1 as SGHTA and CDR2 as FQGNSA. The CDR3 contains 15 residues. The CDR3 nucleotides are TGTGCCAGCAGTCTTACTTCTAACTCCTACAATGAGCAGTTCTTC. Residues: CASSLTSNSYNEQFF.

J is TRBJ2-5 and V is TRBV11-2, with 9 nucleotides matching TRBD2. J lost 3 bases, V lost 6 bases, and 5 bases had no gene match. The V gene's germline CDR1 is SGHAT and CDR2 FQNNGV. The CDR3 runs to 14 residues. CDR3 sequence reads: CASRSSGSKETQYF. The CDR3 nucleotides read TGTGCCAGCAGGAGTAGCGGGAGTAAAGAGACCCAGTACTTC.

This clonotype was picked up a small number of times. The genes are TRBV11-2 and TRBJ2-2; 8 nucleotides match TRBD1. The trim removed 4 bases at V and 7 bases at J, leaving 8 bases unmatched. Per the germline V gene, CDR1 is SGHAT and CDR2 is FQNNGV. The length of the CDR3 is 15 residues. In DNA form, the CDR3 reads TGTGCCAGCAGCTCATATCGGACAGGGTTCGGGGAGCTGTTTTTT. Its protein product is CASSSYRTGFGELFF.

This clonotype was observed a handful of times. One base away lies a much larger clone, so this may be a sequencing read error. CDR3 sequence (DNA): TGTGCCAGCAGTTACCAGTCTGATGGCTGCACCTTC. It specifies CASSYQSDGCTF. The chain recombines TRBV6-2 or TRBV6-3 with TRBJ1-2; D is ambiguous. The length of the CDR3 is 12 residues. CDR1 is MNHEY and CDR2 is SVGEGT in the germline V gene.